Below, 27 T cell receptor beta chains from the same sample are listed, as sequenced in a study of T cell responses to AZD1222 COVID-19 vaccine (dated by TCRdb to about 2021). The time point label of this sample denotes: baseline before first vaccination. Library creation used the immunoSEQ multiplex PCR assay. TCRdb took over this immuneACCESS table, retaining in-frame rearrangements with V and J assigned. Such tables are incomplete; in checked studies, under half of the missing clones stem from an unresolved V gene, and the remainder is unexplained. This sample lists about 130,000 clones; over 75% were detected once. The top ten clonotypes cover around 8% of the sample. Here the sequenced sample was peripheral blood, taken on day 0 of AZD1222 vaccination. These receptors were obtained from an adult in good health.

This chain uses TRBV2 with TRBJ2-2; 10 bases map to TRBD2. The V segment lost 2 bases and the J segment 6 bases; nucleotides outside the gene matches: 24. The CDR3 extends over 22 amino acids. CDR1 is SNHLY, CDR2 FYNNEI, per germline. CDR3: CASSEPDSEPTGSGGRAGELFF. The DNA for the CDR3 is TGTGCCAGCAGTGAACCCGACAGCGAACCAACGGGTAGCGGGGGGAGGGCCGGGGAGCTGTTTTTT.

The chain links TRBV10-1 to TRBJ2-3; D is unclear. CDR1 is WNHNN and CDR2 is SYGVQD in the germline V gene (reference sequence). The CDR3 runs to 14 residues. The V gene lost 4 bases and the J gene lost 8 bases, with 16 bases spanning the gap. For the CDR3, the DNA is TGCGCCAGCAGTGGGAAGTGGGGTTTAGGTACGCAGTATTTT. Translation: CASSGKWGLGTQYF.

The chain is built from TRBV3-1 (or the pseudogene TRBV3-2) and TRBJ1-2, with D perhaps TRBD1 (6 bases). The V and J ends lost 4 bases and 5 bases respectively, with 17 bases between them. Germline V lookup: CDR1 LGHDT, CDR2 YNNKEL (reference sequence). The CDR3 length is 15 residues. The CDR3 here is CASSRRPGAEYGYTF. For the CDR3, the DNA is TGTGCCAGCAGCCGCCGCCCGGGGGCGGAATATGGCTACACCTTC.

The chain has TRBV9 and TRBJ1-2; a possible D gene is TRBD1 (5 bases). CDR1 and CDR2 (germline): SGDLS, YYNGEE. The CDR3 has 16 amino acids. Trimming cost V 4 bases and J 5 bases, with 21 bases left between them. The CDR3 is CASSQTSRVEGYGYTF. CDR3 coding DNA: TGTGCCAGCAGCCAAACGTCTAGGGTCGAGGGGTATGGCTACACCTTC. The variable domain in full, completed from reference TRBV9 and TRBJ1-2, reads DSGVTQTPKHLITATGQRVTLRCSPRSGDLSVYWYQQSLDQGLQFLIQYYNGEERAKGNILERFSAQQFPDLHSELNLSSLELGDSALYFCASSQTSRVEGYGYTFGSGTRLTVV.

Here the CDR3 DNA reads TGTGCCAGCTCACCGGGACCGCCAATCTACGAGCAGTACTTC. Residues: CASSPGPPIYEQYF. The genes are TRBV18 and TRBJ2-7; D could derive from TRBD1 or TRBD2 (5 bases each). Germline assignment: CDR1 KGHSH and CDR2 LQKENI. V was cut by 3 bases and J by 3 bases, with 12 bases left in between. The CDR3 is 14 amino acids.

This chain links TRBV9 with TRBJ1-1; 11 bases line up with TRBD1. The CDR3 is 16 amino acids. V dropped 4 bases and J dropped 7; count of bases not matched to a gene: 12. In germline, CDR1 is SGDLS, CDR2 YYNGEE. The chain's CDR3 is CASSLGTGGGELEAFF. The CDR3 nucleotides read TGTGCCAGCAGCCTTGGGACAGGGGGAGGGGAACTTGAAGCTTTCTTT.

The CDR3 here is CASKIADWVWIETQYF. CDR3 DNA sequence: TGTGCCAGCAAGATCGCGGACTGGGTCTGGATCGAGACCCAGTACTTC. The V gene is TRBV5-6, the J gene TRBJ2-5; tentative D call: TRBD2 (5 bases). V shed 6 bases and J shed 5 bases, with 23 bases lying between them. CDR3 length: 16 amino acids. CDR1 is SGHDT and CDR2 is YYEEEE in the germline V gene. Together with reference TRBV5-6 and TRBJ2-5, the CDR3 gives the full variable domain: DAGVTQSPTHLIKTRGQQVTLRCSPKSGHDTVSWYQQALGQGPQFIFQYYEEEERQRGNFPDRFSGHQFPNYSSELNVNALLLGDSALYLCASKIADWVWIETQYFGPGTRLLVL.

The gene calls are TRBV5-4 and TRBJ2-1; TRBD2 agrees at 7 bases. Germline trimming cut 4 bases from V and 15 bases from J; bases unmatched to any gene: 13. The CDR3 covers 13 residues. CDR1 and CDR2 (germline): SGHNT, YYREEE (reference sequence). The CDR3 loop is CASSVEWGGRPFF. Written as DNA, the CDR3 is TGTGCCAGCAGCGTCGAGTGGGGGGGGAGGCCGTTCTTC.

This rearrangement joins TRBV15 to TRBJ2-7, with D unclear. The CDR3 extends over 15 amino acids. Germline V gene lookup returns CDR1 LNHNV and CDR2 YYDKDF (reference sequence). Deletions cut 1 base from V and 2 bases from J, with 12 bases between. In nucleotides, the CDR3 is TGTGCCACCAGCAGAGGGGCCAGTACAGCCTACGAGCAGTACTTC. It specifies CATSRGASTAYEQYF.

The chain combines TRBV19 with TRBJ2-7; D gene uncertain. Germline CDR1 is LNHDA and CDR2 is SQIVND (reference sequence). The V and J ends lost 0 bases and 2 bases respectively, with 17 bases between them. The CDR3 runs to 17 residues. CDR3 region: CASSIDPWLAPTYEQYF. CDR3 nucleotides: TGTGCCAGTAGTATAGACCCCTGGTTAGCCCCCACCTACGAGCAGTACTTC.

This clone was seen a handful of times. The gene calls are TRBV6-5 and TRBJ2-5, with D perhaps TRBD1 (6 bases). The CDR3 is made up of 15 amino acids. Germline loops: CDR1 MNHEY, CDR2 SVGAGI. V lost 2 bases to trimming and J lost 4 bases, with 14 bases between them. The CDR3 here is CASSYPGEGGETQYF. CDR3 DNA: TGTGCCAGCAGTTACCCCGGGGAAGGGGGAGAGACCCAGTACTTC.

V usage is TRBV5-4 and J usage is TRBJ1-4; a possible D gene is TRBD1 (5 bases). This CDR3 contains 14 residues. Trimming removed 4 bases from V and 4 bases from J, with 11 bases in between. Germline lookup yields CDR1 SGHNT and CDR2 YYREEE (reference sequence). In nucleotides, the CDR3 is TGTGCCAGCAGCCGCAGGGAAGGTAATGAAAAACTGTTTTTT. Translating it yields CASSRREGNEKLFF.

This clone was detected a few times. The chain has TRBV10-1 and TRBJ1-5; D uncertain. Germline CDR1 and CDR2: WNHNN and SYGVQD (reference sequence). The CDR3 covers 13 residues. V was shortened by 2 bases and J by 0 bases, with 2 bases between the two germline ends. CDR3 amino acids: CASSENSNQPQHF. CDR3 bases: TGCGCCAGCAGTGAGAATAGCAATCAGCCCCAGCATTTT.

The V gene is TRBV10-1, the J gene TRBJ2-1, with D hard to call. CDR3 length: 16 residues. The ends were cut back, 0 bases at V and 0 bases at J, with 9 bases in the middle. CDR1 and CDR2 from the germline V gene are WNHNN and SYGVQD (reference sequence). The CDR3 nucleotides read TGCGCCAGCAGTGAGTCGTTGGAGCCCTCCTACAATGAGCAGTTCTTC. Amino acid sequence: CASSESLEPSYNEQFF.

This clone was detected once. CDR3 loop: CAISEVGEANGYTF. CDR3 sequence (DNA): TGTGCCATCAGTGAAGTTGGGGAAGCGAATGGCTACACCTTC. The rearrangement uses TRBV10-3 and TRBJ1-2; D call uncertain. This CDR3 contains 14 residues. Looked up from germline, CDR1 is ENHRY and CDR2 is SYGVKD. The V gene lost 3 bases and the J gene lost 6 bases, with 14 bases spanning the gap.

The J gene is TRBJ1-4, the V gene TRBV28, with a tentative D call TRBD1 (5 bases). Trimming stripped 6 bases from V and 11 bases from J, with 25 bases between. Germline V gene lookup returns CDR1 MDHEN and CDR2 SYDVKM. CDR3 size: 16 residues. The chain's CDR3 is CASSLGGTANLRKLFF. The CDR3 region has the DNA TGTGCCAGCAGCTTGGGGGGGACTGCGAACCTACGGAAACTGTTTTTT.

In its sample, this clone was seen a few times. The chain links TRBV6-4 to TRBJ2-6; D unclear. V was trimmed by 2 bases and J by 0 bases, leaving 5 bases between them. The CDR3 covers 15 residues. Germline loops: CDR1 MRHNA, CDR2 SNTAGT. CDR3 nucleotide sequence: TGTGCCAGCAGTGACAGCCTCTCTGGGGCCAACGTCCTGACTTTC. Translated, it gives CASSDSLSGANVLTF.

The chain is built from TRBV21-1 and TRBJ2-1; TRBD2 reflects the table's D call only, with no check against the DNA. TRBV21-1 is described as a pseudogene. This CDR3 has 16 amino acids. The CDR3 protein is CASSQSAGRAYNEQFF. The CDR3 nucleotides are TGTGCCAGCAGCCAAAGTGCCGGGAGGGCCTACAATGAGCAGTTCTTC.

The rearrangement links TRBV19 to TRBJ1-1; no firm D call. The CDR3 totals 13 residues. Trimming left V 3 bases short and J 5 bases short, with 10 bases between. The germline V gene encodes CDR1 LNHDA and CDR2 SQIVND (reference sequence). The CDR3 is CASSMGKRTEAFF. CDR3 in DNA: TGTGCCAGTAGTATGGGGAAGAGGACTGAAGCTTTCTTT. The complete variable domain, with remaining parts taken from reference TRBV19 and TRBJ1-1, reads DGGITQSPKYLFRKEGQNVTLSCEQNLNHDAMYWYRQDPGQGLRLIYYSQIVNDFQKGDIAEGYSVSREKKESFPLTVTSAQKNPTAFYLCASSMGKRTEAFFGQGTRLTVV.

V and J are TRBV6-5 and TRBJ1-1; D gene ambiguous. Trimming removed 6 bases at V and 5 bases at J, with 19 bases between. CDR1 is MNHEY, CDR2 SVGAGI, per germline. This CDR3 is built from 15 residues. The CDR3 loop reads CASRRGRSPGTEAFF. Here the CDR3 DNA reads TGTGCCAGCAGGAGAGGACGATCGCCGGGGACTGAAGCTTTCTTT.

The chain employs TRBV5-8 and TRBJ2-2, with 8 bases matching TRBD1. The CDR3 sequence is 14 residues long. With V trimmed by 6 bases and J by 6 bases, 7 bases remained unmatched. Per germline, CDR1 SGHTS and CDR2 YDEGEE. The CDR3 DNA sequence: TGTGCCAGCAACCCGACAGGGGAGGCCGGGGAGCTGTTTTTT. It encodes CASNPTGEAGELFF.

This clone is a singleton in its sample. The chain recombines TRBV7-2 with TRBJ1-1; D is perhaps TRBD1 (5 bases). The germline gives CDR1 SGHTA, CDR2 FQGNSA. The CDR3 totals 16 residues. Between the trimmed V and J ends, which lost 1 base and 0 bases, there was a span of 12 bases. The CDR3 region is CASSLEGRVMNTEAFF. DNA of the CDR3: TGTGCCAGCAGCTTAGAGGGCAGGGTAATGAACACTGAAGCTTTCTTT.

V and J are TRBV7-2 and TRBJ1-2; D remains unclear. Per the germline V gene, CDR1 is SGHTA and CDR2 is FQGNSA. V lost 6 bases and J 6 bases, leaving 17 bases between the germline ends. The CDR3 is 14 amino acids. This chain's CDR3 is CASSPGGRVHGYTF. For the CDR3, the DNA is TGTGCCAGCAGTCCTGGAGGGAGGGTACATGGCTACACCTTC.

The rearrangement joins TRBV3-1 (or the pseudogene TRBV3-2) to TRBJ1-1; TRBD1 matches 8 bases. The trim removed 4 bases at V and 7 bases at J, leaving 5 bases unmatched. CDR1 LGHDT and CDR2 YNNKEL come from the germline V gene (reference sequence). CDR3 length equals 13 residues. CDR3 nucleotides: TGTGCCAGCAGCCTAGGACAGGGCCATGAAGCTTTCTTT. As protein: CASSLGQGHEAFF.

This chain uses TRBV25-1 with TRBJ1-4; D gene ambiguous. Per the germline V gene, CDR1 is MGHDK and CDR2 is SYGVNS. This CDR3 is 14 amino acids long. V gave up 10 bases and J gave up 0 bases, with 12 bases separating them. DNA for the CDR3: TGTGCCACCAACGGAGGTGCAACTAATGAAAAACTGTTTTTT. Amino acids: CATNGGATNEKLFF.

The chain has TRBV6-5 and TRBJ2-3, with a tentative D call TRBD2 (6 bases). Trimming cost V 0 bases and J 4 bases, with 14 bases left between them. Germline lookup yields CDR1 MNHEY and CDR2 SVGAGI. There are 16 residues in the CDR3. The CDR3 reads CASSYSGGSGADTQYF. The CDR3 nucleotides are TGTGCCAGCAGTTACTCCGGTGGTAGCGGCGCAGATACGCAGTATTTT.

In its sample, this clone was seen a few times. This chain uses TRBV19 with TRBJ2-7, with TRBD2 matching 7 bases. Germline CDR1 LNHDA, CDR2 SQIVND (reference sequence). The CDR3 sequence is 13 residues long. The V and J ends lost 6 bases and 2 bases, in that order; junction bases with no gene match: 4. The CDR3 loop is CASRPAGTYEQYF. The CDR3 bases are TGTGCCAGTAGGCCAGCGGGGACCTACGAGCAGTACTTC.